Below are 20 T cell receptor beta chains sequenced from a single sample in a study of PD-1 blockade in classical Hodgkin lymphoma. Some clones are missing from TCRdb's copy, which holds only in-frame ones; the method was immunoSEQ multiplex PCR. The sample has about 30,000 clones, roughly 86% seen once. The sample's time point: cycle 4 day 1 (C4D1), after 5 to 7 weeks of nivolumab. No patient escaped relapse after autologous stem cell transplantation, and brentuximab vedotin exposure varied. By magnetic negative selection, CD4+ T cells were purified from thawed PBMCs. The sample here was CD4+ T cells from blood, taken before the fourth cycle of nivolumab. These receptors were taken from a human donor with classical Hodgkin lymphoma.

In its sample, this clone was seen once. This rearrangement joins TRBV14 to TRBJ2-5, with D uncertain. Trimming left V 4 bases short and J 7 bases short, with 16 bases between. The CDR3 is 14 residues long. In germline, CDR1 is SGHDN, CDR2 FVKESK. CDR3 nucleotides: TGTGCCAGCAGCCCCCTGCTGGCTTTTGGGACCCAGTACTTC. Amino acid sequence: CASSPLLAFGTQYF.

The chain combines TRBV28 with TRBJ2-3, with 10 nucleotides matching TRBD2. J gave up 6 bases and V 5 bases, and 8 bases lay outside the gene matches. In germline, CDR1 is MDHEN, CDR2 SYDVKM. This CDR3 is 15 amino acids long. CDR3 sequence reads: CASSRLAGVPDTQYF. CDR3 DNA sequence: TGTGCCAGCAGTCGTCTAGCGGGGGTCCCGGATACGCAGTATTTT.

This chain connects TRBV10-3 to TRBJ2-5; a weak D match, TRBD1 (6 bases). The CDR3 loop spans 14 amino acids. The V gene's germline CDR1 is ENHRY and CDR2 SYGVKD. The V and J ends lost 11 bases and 5 bases respectively, with 21 bases between them. For the CDR3, the DNA is TGTGCCGCCAGGGGTGTTGGTGGGGGCGAGACCCAGTACTTC. Its protein is CAARGVGGGETQYF.

The V call is TRBV2, the J call TRBJ1-2; D is possibly TRBD1 (5 bases). V was clipped by 0 bases and J by 6 bases, with 14 bases between them. CDR3 length: 15 amino acids. Germline V gene sequence: CDR1 SNHLY, CDR2 FYNNEI. DNA for the CDR3: TGTGCCAGCAGTGAAGCCCCTGGGGACGCCGATGGCTACACCTTC. This encodes CASSEAPGDADGYTF.

The CDR3 nucleotides are TGTGCCAGCAGTTCCAACACTGAAGCTTTCTTT. Protein sequence: CASSSNTEAFF. The chain employs TRBV28 and TRBJ1-1, with D uncertain. The V gene's germline CDR1 is MDHEN and CDR2 SYDVKM. This CDR3 is built from 11 residues. V was pared by 4 bases and J by 2 bases, with 2 bases between.

This sequence joins TRBV6-7 and TRBJ2-2; 12 nucleotides agree with TRBD2. TRBV6-7 is flagged as an ORF with uncertain function. The V segment lost 2 bases and the J segment 7 bases; nucleotides outside the gene matches: 11. The CDR3 spans 18 residues. The CDR3, as DNA: TGTGCCAGCAGTTACCCCTATCGACTAGCGGGAGTGCACGGGGAGCTGTTTTTT. Its translation: CASSYPYRLAGVHGELFF.

V is TRBV7-2 and J is TRBJ2-7; unclear D gene. Germline V CDR1 and CDR2: SGHTA, FQGNSA. The V gene lost 5 bases and the J gene lost 2 bases, with 13 bases spanning the gap. CDR3 length: 14 amino acids. This chain's CDR3 is CASSASYGTYEQYF. The CDR3 nucleotides are TGTGCCAGCAGCGCATCCTATGGAACCTACGAGCAGTACTTC.

The V and J genes are TRBV10-3 and TRBJ2-7; no clear D. The length of the CDR3 is 11 residues. Germline V gene sequence: CDR1 ENHRY, CDR2 SYGVKD. The ends were cut back, 0 bases at V and 7 bases at J, with 4 bases in the middle. Written as DNA, the CDR3 is TGTGCCATCAGTGAGTCGGTGGAGCAGTACTTC. The encoded protein is CAISESVEQYF.

This clone is a singleton in its sample. The chain combines TRBV5-1 with TRBJ2-2; TRBD2 aligns across 7 bases. The CDR3 extends over 16 amino acids. Germline trimming cut 1 base from V and 8 bases from J; bases unmatched to any gene: 11. Germline V gene lookup returns CDR1 SGHRS and CDR2 YFSETQ. CDR3 protein: CASSLWTRELEGELFF. The CDR3 DNA follows: TGCGCCAGCAGCTTGTGGACTAGGGAGCTCGAAGGGGAGCTGTTTTTT.

The V call is TRBV7-2, the J call TRBJ2-3, with unresolved D. CDR3 size: 15 residues. With 1 base removed from V and 4 bases from J, the gap between germline ends came to 12 bases. In germline, CDR1 is SGHTA, CDR2 FQGNSA. CDR3 loop: CASSLGLVFADTQYF. The CDR3 DNA follows: TGTGCCAGCAGCTTAGGATTAGTTTTTGCAGATACGCAGTATTTT.

The chain recombines TRBV28 with TRBJ2-7, with D possibly called TRBD1 or TRBD2 (5 bases each). From germline, CDR1 is MDHEN and CDR2 SYDVKM. Trimming shortened V by 7 bases and J by 3 bases, and 19 bases separated the two germline ends. The CDR3 runs 15 residues. The CDR3 sequence: CASKGTGTGIYEQYF. The CDR3 nucleotides are TGTGCCAGCAAGGGAACCGGGACGGGCATCTACGAGCAGTACTTC.

The gene calls are TRBV19 and TRBJ2-7, with D uncertain. V was trimmed by 3 bases and J by 6 bases, leaving 18 bases between them. This CDR3 region has 15 residues. CDR1 is LNHDA and CDR2 is SQIVND in the germline V gene (reference sequence). CDR3 DNA sequence: TGTGCCAGTAGTATGGGATATGGGTTCCTCTCCGAGCAGTACTTC. Translated: CASSMGYGFLSEQYF.

The chain joins TRBV11-2 to TRBJ2-2, with 7 bases aligning to TRBD2. The germline CDR1 and CDR2 sequences are SGHAT and FQNNGV. This CDR3 contains 13 residues. V lost 4 bases and J lost 6; bases outside the gene matches: 2. DNA for the CDR3: TGTGCCAGCAGCTACGGGGGGTCCGGGGAGCTGTTTTTT. Translating it yields CASSYGGSGELFF.

The CDR3 DNA sequence: TGTGCCAGCAGCCGGCCAGGGGGCCAGTTGGTGAACACTGAAGCTTTCTTT. Translated: CASSRPGGQLVNTEAFF. The V call is TRBV5-4, the J call TRBJ1-1, with TRBD1 identical over 8 bases. CDR1 and CDR2 from the germline V gene are SGHNT and YYREEE (reference sequence). CDR3 length: 17 amino acids. J was trimmed by 0 bases and V by 4 bases; bases with no gene match: 11.

This rearrangement joins TRBV11-2 to TRBJ2-1; D possibly corresponds to TRBD1 (6 bases). The CDR3 totals 12 residues. In germline, CDR1 is SGHAT, CDR2 FQNNGV. Trimming removed 11 bases at V and 5 bases at J, with 13 bases between. The CDR3 coding sequence is TGTGCCTCCACCGACAGGAACAATGAGCAGTTCTTC. Protein: CASTDRNNEQFF.

Remarks on this clone: One junction end disagrees with the germline gene, perhaps due to a read error. This chain joins TRBV7-7 and TRBJ2-5; 8 nucleotides match TRBD1. This CDR3 is 16 amino acids long. Germline values: CDR1 SSHAT, CDR2 FNYEAQ (reference sequence). This chain's CDR3 is CASSLRFGTGGETQYF. The CDR3 nucleotides are TGTGCTAGCAGCTTACGGTTCGGGACAGGTGGAGAGACCCAGTACTTC.

This sequence joins TRBV5-1 and TRBJ2-5, with 12 nucleotides matching TRBD1. Trimming took 3 bases from V and 5 from J; bases not matched to a gene: 5. The CDR3 consists of 15 residues. Looked up from germline, CDR1 is SGHRS and CDR2 is YFSETQ. In DNA, the CDR3 is TGCGCCAGCAGCTCGGGACAGGGGGCGAGGGAGACCCAGTACTTC. Its protein product is CASSSGQGARETQYF.

This clone was seen more than once but under ten times. V is TRBV20-1 and J is TRBJ1-1; D is uncertain. The germline CDR1 and CDR2 sequences are DFQATT and SNEGSKA (reference sequence). This CDR3 spans 9 amino acids. Trimming left V 4 bases short and J 6 bases short, with 3 bases between. The CDR3 reads CSAIPEAFF. CDR3 nucleotide sequence: TGCAGTGCTATCCCTGAAGCTTTCTTT.

In regard to this clone: The junction differs from germline at one of its ends, possibly a read error. The J gene is TRBJ2-3, the V gene TRBV15; D is uncertain. The CDR3 spans 15 residues. CDR1 and CDR2 from the germline V gene are LNHNV and YYDKDF (reference sequence). CDR3 loop: CATSRDMTGTDTQYF. The CDR3 DNA sequence: TGTGCCACCAGCAGAGATATGACGGGCACGGATACGCAGTATTTT.

V is TRBV25-1 and J is TRBJ2-5; TRBD2 agrees at 8 bases. With V trimmed by 4 bases and J by 2 bases, 6 bases remained unmatched. The CDR3 runs 15 residues. Germline V gene data show CDR1 as MGHDK and CDR2 as SYGVNS. CDR3 coding DNA: TGTGCCAGCAGTGCCGCGGGAGGATGGCAAGAGACCCAGTACTTC. Translated, it gives CASSAAGGWQETQYF.